This section outlines one T cell receptor beta chain sequence together with its context. The antigen remains unidentified. The method was immunoSEQ multiplex PCR; TCRdb's version includes in-frame clones alone and lacks a portion of them. Of fewer than 95,000 clones detected, 83% appear once; the ten largest clones hold approximately 15%. The CDR3 covers 13 residues. Per the germline V gene, CDR1 is SGHRS and CDR2 is YFSETQ. V was clipped by 3 bases and J by 5 bases, with 11 bases between them. This sample stems from a study of PD-1 blockade in classical Hodgkin lymphoma. Study background: Patients received nivolumab 3 mg/kg intravenously every 2 weeks. Study results and limitations: Significant TCR diversity gains by C4D1 occurred in CD4+ but not CD8+ cells.

Time point meaning: cycle 4 day 1 (C4D1), after six to seven weeks of nivolumab. No patient escaped relapse after autologous stem cell transplantation, and brentuximab vedotin exposure varied. The source material was peripheral blood mononuclear cells (PBMCs), sampled before the fourth cycle of nivolumab. This receptor was identified in a human donor with classical Hodgkin lymphoma. The V and J genes are TRBV5-1 and TRBJ1-1; D is unclear. Here the CDR3 DNA reads TGCGCCAGCAGCTCAAACAGCGGAACTGAAGCTTTCTTT. This encodes CASSSNSGTEAFF.